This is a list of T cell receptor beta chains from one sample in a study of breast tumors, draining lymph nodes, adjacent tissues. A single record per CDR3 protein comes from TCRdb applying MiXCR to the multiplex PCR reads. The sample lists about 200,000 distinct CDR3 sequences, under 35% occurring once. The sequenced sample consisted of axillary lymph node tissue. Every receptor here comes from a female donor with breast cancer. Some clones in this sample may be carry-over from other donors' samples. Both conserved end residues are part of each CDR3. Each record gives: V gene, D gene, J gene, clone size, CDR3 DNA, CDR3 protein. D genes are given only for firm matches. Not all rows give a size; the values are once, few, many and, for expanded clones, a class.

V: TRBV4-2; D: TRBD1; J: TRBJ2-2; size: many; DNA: TGTGCCAGCAGCCAAGGGACAGGGCGCGCGACTTCGAACACCGGGGAGCTGTTTTTT; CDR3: CASSQGTGRATSNTGELFF
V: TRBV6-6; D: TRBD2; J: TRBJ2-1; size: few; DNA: TGTGCCAGCAGGTCCTCGGGACTAGCGGGACCTAATGAGCAGTTCTTC; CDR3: CASRSSGLAGPNEQFF
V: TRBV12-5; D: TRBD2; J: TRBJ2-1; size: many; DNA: TGTGCTAGTGGTTTGTCTAGCGGCATCACGGATGAGCAGTTCTTC; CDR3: CASGLSSGITDEQFF
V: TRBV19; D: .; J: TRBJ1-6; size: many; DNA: TGTGCCAGTAAAGACGGGGACTCACCCCTCCACTTT; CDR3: CASKDGDSPLHF
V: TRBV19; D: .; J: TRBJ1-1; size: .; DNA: TGTGCCAGTAGTATCTCCGCATTGGGTGGCACTGAAGCTTTCTTT; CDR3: CASSISALGGTEAFF
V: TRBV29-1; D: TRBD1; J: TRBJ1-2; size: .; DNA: TGCAGCGGGGACAGCTATGGCTACACCTTC; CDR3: CSGDSYGYTF
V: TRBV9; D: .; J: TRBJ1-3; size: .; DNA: TGTGCCAGCAGCGGGACTAGCGGGGGGGACGCTGGAAACACCATATATTTT; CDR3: CASSGTSGGDAGNTIYF
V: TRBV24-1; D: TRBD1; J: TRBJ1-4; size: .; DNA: TGTGCCACCAGTGGACCCAGGACAGGGACTAGGGAAAAACTGTTTTTT; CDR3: CATSGPRTGTREKLFF
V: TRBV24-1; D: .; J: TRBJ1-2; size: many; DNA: TGTGCCACCAGTGACCCAGATGGCTACACCTTC; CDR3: CATSDPDGYTF
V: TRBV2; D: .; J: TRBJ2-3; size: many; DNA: TGTGCCAGCAGTGGAGCCTGGAGGGGAGGCACAGATACGCAGTATTTT; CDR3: CASSGAWRGGTDTQYF
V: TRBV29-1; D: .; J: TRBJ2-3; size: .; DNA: TGCAGCGGCGCCTTGAGCTCCTACAATGAGCAGTATTTT; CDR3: CSGALSSYNEQYF
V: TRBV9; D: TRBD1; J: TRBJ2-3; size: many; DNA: TGTGCCAGCAGCCTGTGGGACAGGGGGGCCGGAGATACGCAGTATTTT; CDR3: CASSLWDRGAGDTQYF
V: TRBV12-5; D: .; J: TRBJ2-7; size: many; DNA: TGTGCTAGTGGTACCGAGGGCCACGAGCAGTACTTC; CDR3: CASGTEGHEQYF
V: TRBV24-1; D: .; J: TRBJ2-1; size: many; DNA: TGTGCCACCAGTGAGGTGGGGGATTCGGCTGAGCAGTTCTTC; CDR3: CATSEVGDSAEQFF
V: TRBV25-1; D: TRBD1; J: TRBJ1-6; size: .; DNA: TGTGCCAGCCTCGGACAGGGTTTTGGTTCACCCCTCCACTTT; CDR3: CASLGQGFGSPLHF
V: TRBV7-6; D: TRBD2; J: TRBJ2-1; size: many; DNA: TGTGCCAGCAGTTACCTGGCGGGGGGGAGCTCCTACAATGAGCAGTTCTTC; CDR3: CASSYLAGGSSYNEQFF
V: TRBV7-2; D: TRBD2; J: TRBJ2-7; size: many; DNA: TGTGCCAGCAGCTTAGCGTCCAGCGGGAGAGTCAACGAGCAGTACTTC; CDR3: CASSLASSGRVNEQYF
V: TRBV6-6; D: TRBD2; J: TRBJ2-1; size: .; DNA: TGTGCCAGCAGTCACGGGGCTGGGCGGGGGTATAGGGATGAGCAGTTCTTC; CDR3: CASSHGAGRGYRDEQFF
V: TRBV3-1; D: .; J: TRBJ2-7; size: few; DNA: TGTGCCAGCAGCCAAGATAGTGGCAGGGGCTCCTACGAGCAGTACTTC; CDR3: CASSQDSGRGSYEQYF
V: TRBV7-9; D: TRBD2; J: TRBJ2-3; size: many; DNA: TGTGCCAGCAGCTGGGCACGTGGGACTAGCGGGAGCGCAGATACGCAGTATTTT; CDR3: CASSWARGTSGSADTQYF
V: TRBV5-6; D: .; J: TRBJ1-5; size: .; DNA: TGTGCGAGCAGGGAATCAGGGGACAATCAGCCCCAGCATTTT; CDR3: CASRESGDNQPQHF
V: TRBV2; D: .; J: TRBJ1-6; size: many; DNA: TGTGCCAGCAGTGCGGGGGTCGGGGGTAATTCACCCCTCCACTTT; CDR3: CASSAGVGGNSPLHF
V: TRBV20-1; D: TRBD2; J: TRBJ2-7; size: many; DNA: TGCAGTGCTAGGGCTAGCGGGTTGAACGAGCAGTACTTC; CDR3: CSARASGLNEQYF
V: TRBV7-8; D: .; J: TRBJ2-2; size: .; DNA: TGTGCCAGCTCACCGCGTGGGGGGGCCCCGAACACCGGGGAGCTGTTTTTT; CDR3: CASSPRGGAPNTGELFF
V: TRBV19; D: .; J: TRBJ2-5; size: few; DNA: TGTGCCAGTAGTATTCGGCAGGGTGGGCAAGAGACCCAGTACTTC; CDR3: CASSIRQGGQETQYF
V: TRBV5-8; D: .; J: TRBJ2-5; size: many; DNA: TGTGCCAGCAGCCCCGGGTTTCAGGTGGAGACCCAGTACTTC; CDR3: CASSPGFQVETQYF
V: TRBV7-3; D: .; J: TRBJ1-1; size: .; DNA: TGTGCCGGCAGCTCCCTTACTGAAGCTTTCTTT; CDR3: CAGSSLTEAFF
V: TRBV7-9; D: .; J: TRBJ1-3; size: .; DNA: TGTGCCAGCAGCTCGGACAGAGCCTATGGCTACACCATATATTTT; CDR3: CASSSDRAYGYTIYF
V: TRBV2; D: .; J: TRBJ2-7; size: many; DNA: TGTGCCAGCATCGGAAGCTGGACAGTACCACCACCAGACGAGCAGTACTTC; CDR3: CASIGSWTVPPPDEQYF
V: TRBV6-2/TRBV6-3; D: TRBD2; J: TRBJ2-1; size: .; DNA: TGTGCCAGCACGAACCTAGCGGGAGAGGCCAATGAGCAGTTCTTC; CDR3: CASTNLAGEANEQFF
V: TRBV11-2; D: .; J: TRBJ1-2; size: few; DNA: TGTGCCAGCAGCTCCAAGGTTTCGGCGGTTGGAATGGGCTACACCTTC; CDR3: CASSSKVSAVGMGYTF
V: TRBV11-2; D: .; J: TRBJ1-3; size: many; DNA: TGTGCCAGCAGCTTAGGTGGGAGCTCTGGAAACACCATATATTTT; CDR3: CASSLGGSSGNTIYF
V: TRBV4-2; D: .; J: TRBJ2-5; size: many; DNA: TGTGCCAGCAGCCAAGATCTACAGCAAGAGACCCAGTACTTC; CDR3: CASSQDLQQETQYF
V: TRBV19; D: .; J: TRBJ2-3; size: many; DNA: TGTGCCACTAGACGTGGCACAGATACGCAGTATTTT; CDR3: CATRRGTDTQYF
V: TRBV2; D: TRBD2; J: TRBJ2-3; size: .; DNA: TGTGCCAGCAGGACTAGCGGGGGACTAGATACGCAGTATTTT; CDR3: CASRTSGGLDTQYF
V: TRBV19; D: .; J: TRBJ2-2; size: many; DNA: TGTGCCAGTAGTCAGGGAAGGGCCGGGGAGCTGTTTTTT; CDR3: CASSQGRAGELFF
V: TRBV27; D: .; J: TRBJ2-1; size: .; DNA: TGTGCCAGCAGTTTTTTCCTAGCTGATGAGCAGTTCTTC; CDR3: CASSFFLADEQFF
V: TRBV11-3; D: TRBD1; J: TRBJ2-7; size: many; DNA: TGTGCCAGCAGCTTTCAGGGGGCGCATTCCTACGAGCAGTACTTC; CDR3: CASSFQGAHSYEQYF
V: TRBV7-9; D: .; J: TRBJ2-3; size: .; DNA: TGTGTCAGCGGCTTAGGCTTTTGGGGAGGTGATGGCACAGATACGCAGTATTTT; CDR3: CVSGLGFWGGDGTDTQYF
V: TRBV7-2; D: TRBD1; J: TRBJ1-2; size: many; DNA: TGTGCCAGCAGCTCTCCTGGACAGGGGGGATTTGGCTACACCTTC; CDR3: CASSSPGQGGFGYTF
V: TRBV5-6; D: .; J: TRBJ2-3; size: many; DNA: TGTGCCAGCAGCTTACTTGACAGGTCGGATACGCAGTATTTT; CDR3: CASSLLDRSDTQYF
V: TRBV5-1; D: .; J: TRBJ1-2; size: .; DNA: TGCGCCAGCAGCTCCGGACCCGAACCCAGGGCTGGCTACACCTTC; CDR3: CASSSGPEPRAGYTF
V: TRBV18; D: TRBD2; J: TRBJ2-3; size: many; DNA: TGTGCCAGCTCACCGGGACTAGCTAGCACAGATACGCAGTATTTT; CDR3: CASSPGLASTDTQYF
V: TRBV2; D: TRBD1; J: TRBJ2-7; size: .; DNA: TGTGCCAGCAGTGAAGCGCTTCCGACCCGGGGGACAGGGCACCTCCTTAGCTCCTACGAGCAGTACTTC; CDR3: CASSEALPTRGTGHLLSSYEQYF
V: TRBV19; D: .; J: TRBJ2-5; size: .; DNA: TGTGCCAGTAGTATAGCGGGGGCCGTAGTAGAGACCCAGTACTTC; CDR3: CASSIAGAVVETQYF
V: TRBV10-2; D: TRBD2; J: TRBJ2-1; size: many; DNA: TGCGCCAGCAGTGAGTCCCCCGGACTAGCGGGGGCCAGCCATGAGCAGTTCTTC; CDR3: CASSESPGLAGASHEQFF
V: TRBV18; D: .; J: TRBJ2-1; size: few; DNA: TGTGCCAGCTCACCCCAGACAGGACAGAATGAGCAGTTCTTC; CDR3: CASSPQTGQNEQFF
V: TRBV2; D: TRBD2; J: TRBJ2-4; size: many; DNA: TGTGCCAGCAGTGGGGAGCGGGAGCTCAACATTCAGTACTTC; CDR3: CASSGERELNIQYF
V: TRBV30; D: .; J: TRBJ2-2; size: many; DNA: TGTGCCTGGAGTGAGGGAGCTTTGAACACCGGGGAGCTGTTTTTT; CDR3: CAWSEGALNTGELFF
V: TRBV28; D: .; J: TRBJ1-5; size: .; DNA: TGTGCCAGCAGGAGGACAGTTAGCAATCAGCCCCAGCATTTT; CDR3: CASRRTVSNQPQHF